Here is one T cell receptor beta chain with its context. Its cognate antigen is unknown. Its ends do not fully match the called genes, so a read error is possible. The CDR3 contains 14 residues. The germline V gene has CDR1 MGHRA and CDR2 YSYEKL. PBMCs came from more than 8.5 ml fresh peripheral blood. The data stem from a study of T cells in Graves' hyperthyroidism and ophthalmopathy. TCR beta CDR3 sequences were amplified from RNA transcripts. HTBI primers were the set used in a first-round RT-PCR of the TCR CDR3. One entry per CDR3 protein, called by TCRdb with MiXCR from the multiplex PCR reads. In the table there are approximately 400,000 distinct CDR3 sequences, more than 11% of which are singletons. General study findings and limits: In validation, the model predicted ophthalmopathy. These predictions came a median about 6.5 months before onset. Appearing also in blood were most of the thyroid clonotypes expanded above 0.001.

V is TRBV4-1 and J is TRBJ2-5; the D gene is possibly TRBD2 (6 bases). The sequence derives from a woman aged 60 to 75 with Graves' hyperthyroidism. Sequencing was performed on blood. CDR3 nucleotides: TGTGCCAGCAGCCAAGTAGGCGGGAAAGAGACCCAGTACTTC. Protein product: CASSQVGGKETQYF.